These 20 T cell receptor beta chains originate from one sample sequenced in a study of blood T cell repertoires in COVID-19. Data came from immunoSEQ multiplex PCR; TCRdb stores just in-frame clones and leaves some out. The sample lists around 40,000 clones, 85% occurring once. Sequencing was carried out using peripheral blood. The receptors derive from a human donor in a cohort sampled during active COVID-19.

The rearrangement uses TRBV6-5 and TRBJ2-7, with D possibly TRBD2 on 6 matching bases. V lost 6 bases and J lost 5, with 14 bases in between. CDR1 is MNHEY, CDR2 SVGAGI, per germline. This CDR3 is 13 amino acids long. The CDR3 protein is CASRGTGDDEQYF. As DNA, the CDR3 is TGTGCCAGCAGAGGGACGGGGGACGACGAGCAGTACTTC.

This chain uses TRBV7-2 with TRBJ2-5, with D possibly matching TRBD2 (6 bases). Looked up from germline, CDR1 is SGHTA and CDR2 is FQGNSA. V shed 4 bases and J shed 1 base, with 10 bases lying between them. The CDR3 covers 14 residues. The CDR3: CASSSRDSQETQYF. CDR3 nucleotides: TGTGCCAGCAGCTCCCGGGACTCCCAAGAGACCCAGTACTTC.

This clone was detected only once. The chain carries TRBV11-2 and TRBJ2-5; the D is unclear. Germline assignment: CDR1 SGHAT and CDR2 FQNNGV. The CDR3 spans 13 residues. With 2 bases removed from V and 4 bases from J, the gap between germline ends came to 8 bases. The CDR3: CASSLYPRETQYF. For the CDR3, the DNA is TGTGCCAGCAGCTTATACCCGCGAGAGACCCAGTACTTC.

The CDR3 sequence is CASSQTNTQYF. The DNA for the CDR3 is TGTGCCAGCAGTCAGACAAATACGCAGTATTTT. The rearrangement uses TRBV2 and TRBJ2-3, with D hard to call. With 5 bases removed from V and 7 bases from J, the gap between germline ends came to 7 bases. The CDR3 runs 11 residues. Looked up from germline, CDR1 is SNHLY and CDR2 is FYNNEI.

The CDR3: CASSFDGGTINTEAFF. The CDR3 region has the DNA TGTGCCAGCAGCTTTGATGGCGGCACGATTAACACTGAAGCTTTCTTT. This chain connects TRBV5-6 to TRBJ1-1; D ambiguous. CDR1 is SGHDT, CDR2 YYEEEE, per germline. Trimming took off 2 bases at V and 2 bases at J, with 16 bases between the two ends. CDR3 length: 16 residues.

This rearrangement joins TRBV6-5 to TRBJ2-5; perhaps TRBD2 as D (5 bases). The CDR3 runs to 12 residues. The germline V gene encodes CDR1 MNHEY and CDR2 SVGAGI. V gave up 2 bases and J gave up 7 bases, with 8 bases separating them. The CDR3 region has the DNA TGTGCCAGCAGTTACACCCGGGGGACCCAGTACTTC. Protein: CASSYTRGTQYF.

This sequence joins TRBV7-8 and TRBJ2-7; 7 bases are shared with TRBD1. This CDR3 region has 15 residues. V was clipped by 6 bases and J by 7 bases; unmatched bases: 15. Germline values: CDR1 SGHVS, CDR2 FQNEAQ. The CDR3 sequence: CASSRGELQGKEQYF. In nucleotides, the CDR3 is TGTGCCAGCAGTAGAGGGGAACTACAGGGGAAAGAGCAGTACTTC. Full variable domain (remainder filled in from reference TRBV7-8 and TRBJ2-7): GAGVSQSPRYKVAKRGQDVALRCDPISGHVSLFWYQQALGQGPEFLTYFQNEAQLDKSGLPSDRFFAERPEGSVSTLKIQRTQQEDSAVYLCASSRGELQGKEQYFGPGTRLTVT.

The chain has TRBV7-2 and TRBJ1-1; 7 nucleotides agree with TRBD1. The junction had 6 bases not matched to a gene; V was cut back by 5 bases and J by 6 bases. There are 13 residues in the CDR3. Germline CDR1 and CDR2: SGHTA and FQGNSA. This CDR3 is CASSPTGVAEAFF. CDR3 DNA sequence: TGTGCCAGCAGCCCAACAGGGGTGGCTGAAGCTTTCTTT.

This clone was counted a few times. This chain uses TRBV19 with TRBJ1-5; perhaps TRBD1 as D (5 bases). This CDR3 contains 17 residues. In germline, CDR1 is LNHDA, CDR2 SQIVND (reference sequence). Trimming removed 2 bases from V and 4 bases from J, with 18 bases in between. CDR3: CASSIRQGANSNQPQHF. The CDR3 DNA is TGTGCCAGTAGTATACGGCAGGGTGCTAATAGTAATCAGCCCCAGCATTTT.

The genes are TRBV3-1 (or the pseudogene TRBV3-2) and TRBJ1-2; no clear D. Germline V CDR1 and CDR2: LGHDT, YNNKEL (reference sequence). Trimming pared 5 bases from V and 6 bases from J, leaving 16 bases between. CDR3 length: 14 amino acids. CDR3 in amino acids: CASSSQVQNDGYTF. CDR3 nucleotides: TGTGCCAGCAGCAGTCAAGTTCAGAATGATGGCTACACCTTC.

The V and J genes are TRBV25-1 and TRBJ2-6; perhaps TRBD1 as D (6 bases). Trimming took off 1 base at V and 0 bases at J, with 13 bases between the two ends. This CDR3 region has 18 residues. CDR1 and CDR2 (germline): MGHDK, SYGVNS. CDR3 sequence: CASSEWAGASSGANVLTF. CDR3 DNA: TGTGCCAGCAGTGAATGGGCAGGGGCCTCCTCTGGGGCCAACGTCCTGACTTTC.

The chain employs TRBV19 and TRBJ1-6; D not certain. CDR3 length: 17 amino acids. Per germline, CDR1 LNHDA and CDR2 SQIVND (reference sequence). Trimming took off 5 bases at V and 3 bases at J, with 17 bases between the two ends. CDR3 residues: CASSSLGYGYYNSPLHF. The CDR3, as DNA: TGTGCCAGTAGTTCTCTGGGCTACGGCTACTATAATTCACCCCTCCACTTT.

The CDR3 sequence is CASSTTGPANSPLHF. DNA for the CDR3: TGTGCCAGCAGTACGACAGGGCCCGCTAATTCACCCCTCCACTTT. The chain couples TRBV6-5 to TRBJ1-6, with 7 bases matching TRBD1. With 5 bases clipped from V and 6 bases from J, the junction kept 7 bases outside the gene matches. The germline gives CDR1 MNHEY, CDR2 SVGAGI. The CDR3 extends over 15 amino acids.

The chain links TRBV19 to TRBJ1-1, with 9 bases matching TRBD1. The V gene's germline CDR1 is LNHDA and CDR2 SQIVND (reference sequence). V dropped 3 bases and J dropped 4; count of bases not matched to a gene: 9. The CDR3 contains 16 residues. Here the CDR3 DNA reads TGTGCCAGTAGTATTCGGAACAGGGGGCGAGCCACTGAAGCTTTCTTT. Residues: CASSIRNRGRATEAFF.

The chain joins TRBV9 to TRBJ2-2; possible D gene TRBD2, 7 bases. Germline V gene sequence: CDR1 SGDLS, CDR2 YYNGEE. V lost 4 bases to trimming and J lost 2 bases, with 12 bases between them. CDR3 length: 15 residues. DNA for the CDR3: TGTGCCAGCAGCTCGGGGGGCCATAACACCGGGGAGCTGTTTTTT. Amino acids: CASSSGGHNTGELFF. The whole variable domain, filled in from reference TRBV9 and TRBJ2-2, reads DSGVTQTPKHLITATGQRVTLRCSPRSGDLSVYWYQQSLDQGLQFLIQYYNGEERAKGNILERFSAQQFPDLHSELNLSSLELGDSALYFCASSSGGHNTGELFFGEGSRLTVL.

The rearrangement joins TRBV29-1 to TRBJ2-7; 7 nucleotides match TRBD1. The CDR3 is 14 residues long. Germline CDR1 is SQVTM and CDR2 is ANQGSEA. V dropped 6 bases and J dropped 1; count of bases not matched to a gene: 9. DNA of the CDR3: TGCAGCGTGACAGGACAGGCGATTTCCTACGAGCAGTACTTC. It translates to CSVTGQAISYEQYF.

This clone has just a few counts. The gene calls are TRBV2 and TRBJ1-1, with TRBD1 matching 7 bases. V lost 7 bases to trimming and J lost 5 bases; unmatched junction nucleotides: 10. This CDR3 contains 14 residues. The germline gives CDR1 SNHLY, CDR2 FYNNEI. The CDR3 region has the DNA TGTGCCAGCAAGGGGACAGACATTCGGACTGAAGCTTTCTTT. This encodes CASKGTDIRTEAFF.

The chain couples TRBV16 to TRBJ2-3, with unresolved D. V lost 3 bases and J lost 2, with 6 bases in between. Looked up from germline, CDR1 is KGHSY and CDR2 is FQNENV. The CDR3 sequence is 13 residues long. The CDR3 sequence: CASSHRHTDTQYF. CDR3 coding DNA: TGTGCCAGCAGCCACCGACACACAGATACGCAGTATTTT.

The genes are TRBV7-9 and TRBJ2-1, with D possibly TRBD2 on 6 matching bases. CDR1 and CDR2 (germline): SEHNR, FQNEAQ (reference sequence). The V and J ends lost 4 bases and 4 bases respectively, with 20 bases between them. The CDR3 spans 17 residues. CDR3 nucleotide sequence: TGTGCCAGCAGCTCCTCCCTGGCGGGGTGGGATTACAATGAGCAGTTCTTC. Its protein is CASSSSLAGWDYNEQFF.

V and J are TRBV7-3 and TRBJ2-6; 7 bases fit TRBD1. CDR3 length: 15 residues. Germline V gives CDR1 SGHTA, CDR2 FQGTGA. The junction had 2 bases not matched to a gene; V was cut back by 4 bases and J by 2 bases. DNA of the CDR3: TGTGCCAGCAGCTCCCAGGGGGCTGGGGCCAACGTCCTGACTTTC. Translated: CASSSQGAGANVLTF. Filled out from reference TRBV7-3 and TRBJ2-6, the complete variable domain reads GAGVSQTPSNKVTEKGKYVELRCDPISGHTALYWYRQSLGQGPEFLIYFQGTGAADDSGLPNDRFFAVRPEGSVSTLKIQRTERGDSAVYLCASSSQGAGANVLTFGAGSRLTVL.